This T cell receptor (beta chain) was obtained from a study of T cell responses to AZD1222 COVID-19 vaccine. The CDR3 totals 16 residues. Data came from immunoSEQ multiplex PCR; TCRdb stores just in-frame clones and leaves some out. Here the sample spans 80,000 or so clones, around nine tenths being singletons. Study-wide points: With dominance at 160-218 and 743-854, vaccine-associated CD4 TCRs spanned spike.

The table lists this clone with a count of one. Its matching antigen is unknown. The rearrangement uses TRBV1 and TRBJ2-3; TRBD1, the D gene given by the table, was not confirmed from the DNA. TRBV1 has pseudogene status. The sequence was obtained from an adult in good health. Sample: peripheral blood, taken on day 0 of AZD1222 vaccination. The CDR3 spells CTSSQRWQGKTDTQYF. The CDR3 bases are TGCACCAGCAGCCAAAGGTGGCAGGGAAAAACAGATACGCAGTATTTT.